This is a list of T cell receptor beta chains from one sample in a study of control samples from healthy donors and cancer patients. Assay: immunoSEQ multiplex PCR; the TCRdb copy retains only in-frame clones and omits some. The repertoire holds roughly 450,000 clones, with 80% to 95% as singletons. Sequenced: PBMCs. These receptors all stem from a man aged 40-49 years with head and neck cancer. Each CDR3 is given with its conserved first and last residue. Fields, in order: J gene, V gene, CDR3 protein.

TRBJ1-1,TRBV29-1,CSVDAGRFRSEAFF
TRBJ1-2,TRBV28,CASSRQGASYGYTF
TRBJ1-2,TRBV28,CASSSRGRGYTF
TRBJ1-2,TRBV2,CASTRVAAYGYTF
TRBJ2-3,TRBV11-2,CASSQGLAGGAQGTQYF
TRBJ1-5,TRBV18,CASSPSGGGGNQPQHF
TRBJ2-4,TRBV4-2,CASSQDQTSGTSRYF
TRBJ1-4,TRBV24-1,CATSDPGSTNEKLFF
TRBJ1-4,TRBV28,CASSPRNEKLFF
TRBJ2-2,TRBV12-5,CASGLGGKDPTAGGPNTGELFF
TRBJ1-2,TRBV3-1/TRBV3-2,CASSQSDPDPWSGYTF
TRBJ1-5,TRBV6-1,CASSEAWAGGISNNQPQHF
TRBJ2-3,TRBV4-1,CASGGLAVEDTQYF
TRBJ1-2,TRBV6-5,CASSYKGYGYTF
TRBJ1-1,TRBV10-2,CASNPTSNTEAFF
TRBJ1-5,TRBV28,CASRRDTPARQPQHF
TRBJ2-3,TRBV9,CASSVGPLTHTDTQYF
TRBJ2-4,TRBV11-2,CASSSWYQGMGKNIQYF
TRBJ1-6,TRBV14,CASSQDLGTISPLHF
TRBJ1-2,TRBV5-1,CASSLDSELYYGYTF
TRBJ2-7,TRBV10-1,CASSGPGAGYEQYF
TRBJ1-1,TRBV10-3,CAISAREDEAFF
TRBJ1-1,TRBV24-1,CATRGGDAVTEAFF
TRBJ2-2,TRBV24-1,CATSDLASAAGELFF
TRBJ1-1,TRBV9,CASSATGGTEAFF
TRBJ2-7,TRBV30,CAWSVLGYEQYF
TRBJ1-5,TRBV14,CASSRQLGQPQHF
TRBJ2-7,TRBV5-6,CASSLGRMVQYF
TRBJ2-2,TRBV5-1,CASSAGTGGTGELFF
TRBJ2-6,TRBV27,CASSLMAGPALSGANVLTF
TRBJ2-1,TRBV6-5,CASSFHLGSNNEQFF
TRBJ2-3,TRBV29-1,CSSDSVGRSTQYF
TRBJ2-1,TRBV28,CASSLLGGYEQFF
TRBJ2-3,TRBV28,CASSPTGASTDTQYF
TRBJ1-3,TRBV7-9,CASSLEGARGNTIYF
TRBJ2-6,TRBV7-3,CASSPSLPGANVLTF
TRBJ2-5,TRBV7-9,CASSFGLAGGETQYF
TRBJ1-1,TRBV10-2,CASTGQGLQNTEAFF
TRBJ2-7,TRBV7-7,CASSHAPLGEQYF
TRBJ1-2,TRBV2,CASTEGQGVGYTF
TRBJ1-3,TRBV9,CASSVVGHLSGNTIYF
TRBJ2-3,TRBV5-1,CASSRGQSTDTQYF
TRBJ1-1,TRBV3-1/TRBV3-2,CASSQGTTEAFF
TRBJ2-1,TRBV13,CASSSTSGGAYEQFF
TRBJ2-1,TRBV3-1/TRBV3-2,CASSLRGGLENEQFF
TRBJ1-3,TRBV4-2,CASSKQGATGNTIYF